The 8 T cell receptor beta chains presented below share a single source sample, sequenced in a study of low-dose radiotherapy and immunotherapy resistance in tumors. TRAV and TRBV primers primed cDNA for both TCRalpha and TCRbeta. PCR amplification of the TCRs was performed with Phusion for 20 PCR cycles, and it relied on a constant-region primer together with a V-primer adapter. Via MiXCR, TCRdb re-called the reads, giving one row per CDR3 protein. This repertoire shows some 57,000 distinct CDR3 sequences, about a quarter found once; its top ten account for roughly 6.7%. Documented time point: after trial treatment. Treatment in this sample: LDRT plus nivolumab, ipilimumab, low-dose cyclophosphamide and aspirin (RACIN trial). This sample comprised PBMCs, obtained after low-dose radiotherapy plus immunotherapy. Receptors originate from a male donor with prostate cancer.

This clonotype showed up many times. A read error may produce the germline difference seen at one junction end. The rearrangement links TRBV5-4 to TRBJ1-1; unclear D gene. Germline CDR1 and CDR2: SGHNT and YYREEE (reference sequence). The length of the CDR3 is 14 residues. The CDR3 sequence is CASSQEGWNTEAFF. CDR3 DNA sequence: TGCGCCAGCAGCCAAGAAGGGTGGAACACTGAAGCTTTCTTT. The full variable domain, completed using reference TRBV5-4 and TRBJ1-1, is ETGVTQSPTHLIKTRGQQVTLRCSSQSGHNTVSWYQQALGQGPQFIFQYYREEENGRGNFPPRFSGLQFPNYSSELNVNALELDDSALYLCASSQEGWNTEAFFGQGTRLTVV.

This clonotype was counted ten times or more. V and J are TRBV24-1 and TRBJ1-2, with D uncertain. The V and J ends lost 8 bases and 2 bases respectively, with 14 bases between them. The germline V gene encodes CDR1 KGHDR and CDR2 SFDVKD. This CDR3 region has 14 residues. The CDR3 protein is CATKSFGTNYGYTF. The DNA for the CDR3 is TGTGCCACCAAATCGTTTGGAACCAACTATGGCTACACCTTC.

The table lists this clonotype with many counts. The chain employs TRBV19 and TRBJ2-1; 16 nucleotides match TRBD2. Trimming took 4 bases from V and 8 from J; bases not matched to a gene: 11. The CDR3 is made up of 18 amino acids. From germline, CDR1 is LNHDA and CDR2 SQIVND (reference sequence). The CDR3 bases are TGTGCCAGTAGTAGGGGACTAGCGGGGGGGCATTTTTTCGATGAGCAGTTCTTC. This codes for CASSRGLAGGHFFDEQFF.

The chain couples TRBV11-3 to TRBJ2-1; 8 bases align to TRBD1. The ends lost 5 bases at V and 4 bases at J; junction bases unmatched: 10. CDR1 SGHNT and CDR2 YENEEA come from the germline V gene. The CDR3 totals 16 residues. This chain's CDR3 is CASSGATGVVYNEQFF. Here the CDR3 DNA reads TGTGCCAGCAGCGGAGCGACAGGGGTCGTGTACAATGAGCAGTTCTTC.

This clonotype was counted ten times or more. V is TRBV28 and J is TRBJ2-3, with 12 bases fitting TRBD2. Trimming at V came to 4 bases and at J to 0 bases, leaving 5 bases not matched to a gene. Germline V gives CDR1 MDHEN, CDR2 SYDVKM. The CDR3 is 17 residues long. The CDR3 sequence: CASSSTGLAGSTDTQYF. CDR3 nucleotide sequence: TGTGCCAGCAGTTCCACGGGACTAGCGGGTAGCACAGATACGCAGTATTTT.

The chain's CDR3 is CSARDRGGGRTGREAFF. CDR3 DNA sequence: TGCAGTGCTAGAGATCGAGGGGGCGGACGGACGGGGCGTGAAGCTTTCTTT. This chain connects TRBV20-1 to TRBJ1-1, with TRBD1 matching 7 bases. The junction had 17 bases not matched to a gene; V was cut back by 0 bases and J by 7 bases. This CDR3 has 17 residues. Germline V gene sequence: CDR1 DFQATT, CDR2 SNEGSKA (reference sequence).

This clonotype was seen many times. This sequence joins TRBV7-2 and TRBJ2-5, with D perhaps matching TRBD1 (5 bases). V gave up 0 bases and J gave up 2 bases, with 10 bases separating them. Germline V gene sequence: CDR1 SGHTA, CDR2 FQGNSA. The CDR3 has 15 residues. CDR3 amino acids: CASSLATARQETQYF. The CDR3 DNA reads as TGTGCCAGCAGCTTAGCGACAGCCCGGCAAGAGACCCAGTACTTC.

This clonotype is labeled medium-sized. The chain couples TRBV7-2 to TRBJ1-4, with D tentatively TRBD1 (5 bases). CDR3 length: 12 residues. Germline V gene data show CDR1 as SGHTA and CDR2 as FQGNSA. The V and J ends lost 3 bases and 8 bases respectively, with 7 bases between them. The CDR3 protein is CASSFNREKLFF. CDR3 bases: TGTGCCAGCAGCTTCAACAGGGAAAAACTGTTTTTT.